Listed below are T cell receptor beta chains from one sample, sequenced in a study of molecular identifiers for immune sequencing clone quantification. TCRdb fed the PCR reads into MiXCR, producing one record per CDR3 protein. Among just over 95,000 distinct CDR3 sequences listed, around 24% were seen once. The sequenced sample consisted of naive CD8+ T cells from blood, with Jurkat cell RNA spiked in. The receptors originated from a human donor in good health. Some libraries in this study had Jurkat cell RNA spiked in. Each CDR3 is given with its conserved first and last residue. A D gene is named only where the DNA matches it firmly. Clone size is stated in some rows and not others, as once, few, many or a class when expanded.

CDR3aa: CASSITSSSTDTQYF
CDR3nt: TGTGCCAGCAGCATCACTAGCAGCAGCACAGATACGCAGTATTTT
abundance: many
v_gene: TRBV7-2
d_gene: -
j_gene: TRBJ2-3

CDR3aa: CASSLTGGPQETQYF
CDR3nt: TGTGCCAGCAGCTTAACGGGAGGGCCCCAAGAGACCCAGTACTTC
abundance: many
v_gene: TRBV7-9
d_gene: TRBD2
j_gene: TRBJ2-5

CDR3aa: CASREPGQGETGELFF
CDR3nt: TGTGCCAGCCGCGAACCGGGACAAGGAGAAACCGGGGAGCTGTTTTTT
abundance: -
v_gene: TRBV11-3
d_gene: -
j_gene: TRBJ2-2

CDR3aa: CASSQVASGNYEQYF
CDR3nt: TGTGCCAGCAGCCAAGTGGCTAGCGGGAACTACGAGCAGTACTTC
abundance: -
v_gene: TRBV3-1
d_gene: TRBD2
j_gene: TRBJ2-7

CDR3aa: CAWSSRGRSSYNEQFF
CDR3nt: TGTGCCTGGAGTTCCCGCGGACGGTCCTCCTACAATGAGCAGTTCTTC
abundance: -
v_gene: TRBV30
d_gene: -
j_gene: TRBJ2-1

CDR3aa: CASSRSYEQYF
CDR3nt: TGTGCCAGCAGCCGCTCCTACGAGCAGTACTTC
abundance: many
v_gene: TRBV6-2/TRBV6-3
d_gene: -
j_gene: TRBJ2-7

CDR3aa: CASSQDTSGSGELFF
CDR3nt: TGCGCCAGCAGCCAAGATACCAGTGGTTCCGGGGAGCTGTTTTTT
abundance: few
v_gene: TRBV4-1
d_gene: -
j_gene: TRBJ2-2

CDR3aa: CASSRDGGYYGYTF
CDR3nt: TGTGCCAGCAGTCGGGACGGGGGATACTATGGCTACACCTTC
abundance: few
v_gene: TRBV28
d_gene: -
j_gene: TRBJ1-2

CDR3aa: CASSQDMRGGNEQFF
CDR3nt: TGCGCCAGCAGCCAAGACATGCGGGGAGGAAATGAGCAGTTCTTC
abundance: many
v_gene: TRBV4-3
d_gene: -
j_gene: TRBJ2-1

CDR3aa: CASKDLAGGLTDTQYF
CDR3nt: TGTGCCAGCAAGGATCTAGCGGGAGGGCTCACAGATACGCAGTATTTT
abundance: many
v_gene: TRBV6-2/TRBV6-3
d_gene: TRBD2
j_gene: TRBJ2-3

CDR3aa: CASSPDHGTRGGELFF
CDR3nt: TGTGCTAGCAGCCCCGACCACGGGACCAGGGGCGGGGAGCTGTTTTTT
abundance: -
v_gene: TRBV7-9
d_gene: -
j_gene: TRBJ2-2

CDR3aa: CASSPLAGEQFF
CDR3nt: TGTGCCAGCAGCCCCTTAGCGGGAGAGCAGTTCTTC
abundance: many
v_gene: TRBV5-5
d_gene: TRBD2
j_gene: TRBJ2-1

CDR3aa: CAWTPRGLAKSDTQYF
CDR3nt: TGTGCCTGGACCCCCCGGGGACTAGCGAAATCAGATACGCAGTATTTT
abundance: many
v_gene: TRBV30
d_gene: TRBD2
j_gene: TRBJ2-3

CDR3aa: CASSPPLQGSAYGYTF
CDR3nt: TGTGCCAGCAGCCCCCCATTACAGGGCTCGGCCTATGGCTACACCTTC
abundance: many
v_gene: TRBV7-2
d_gene: -
j_gene: TRBJ1-2

CDR3aa: CSVEYWRPANYGYTF
CDR3nt: TGCAGCGTTGAATATTGGAGGCCAGCTAACTATGGCTACACCTTC
abundance: -
v_gene: TRBV29-1
d_gene: -
j_gene: TRBJ1-2

CDR3aa: CASNPTGGMNTEAFF
CDR3nt: TGTGCCAGCAACCCGACAGGGGGGATGAACACTGAAGCTTTCTTT
abundance: -
v_gene: TRBV2
d_gene: TRBD1
j_gene: TRBJ1-1

CDR3aa: CASSLNRGTGELFF
CDR3nt: TGTGCCAGCAGCTTAAACAGGGGCACCGGGGAGCTGTTTTTT
abundance: many
v_gene: TRBV7-3
d_gene: TRBD1
j_gene: TRBJ2-2

CDR3aa: CASSGDRGVTEAFF
CDR3nt: TGTGCCAGCAGTGGGGACAGGGGGGTTACTGAAGCTTTCTTT
abundance: many
v_gene: TRBV12-3/TRBV12-4
d_gene: TRBD1
j_gene: TRBJ1-1

CDR3aa: CASSPGGQDTGELFF
CDR3nt: TGTGCCAGCAGCCCAGGAGGGCAAGACACCGGGGAGCTGTTTTTT
abundance: -
v_gene: TRBV14
d_gene: -
j_gene: TRBJ2-2

CDR3aa: CSASGWGLQSYEQYF
CDR3nt: TGCAGTGCTAGTGGGTGGGGGCTTCAGTCCTACGAGCAGTACTTC
abundance: many
v_gene: TRBV20-1
d_gene: -
j_gene: TRBJ2-7

CDR3aa: CASSYGGGGTDLFF
CDR3nt: TGTGCCAGCAGTTACGGGGGAGGAGGGACGGATCTTTTTTTT
abundance: many
v_gene: TRBV6-5
d_gene: -
j_gene: TRBJ1-4

CDR3aa: CASSQGGGVPYF
CDR3nt: TGCGCCAGCAGCCAAGGTGGAGGGGTGCCGTACTTC
abundance: few
v_gene: TRBV4-3
d_gene: -
j_gene: TRBJ2-7

CDR3aa: CAWSVHSNQPQHF
CDR3nt: TGTGCCTGGAGTGTACATAGCAATCAGCCCCAGCATTTT
abundance: many
v_gene: TRBV30
d_gene: -
j_gene: TRBJ1-5